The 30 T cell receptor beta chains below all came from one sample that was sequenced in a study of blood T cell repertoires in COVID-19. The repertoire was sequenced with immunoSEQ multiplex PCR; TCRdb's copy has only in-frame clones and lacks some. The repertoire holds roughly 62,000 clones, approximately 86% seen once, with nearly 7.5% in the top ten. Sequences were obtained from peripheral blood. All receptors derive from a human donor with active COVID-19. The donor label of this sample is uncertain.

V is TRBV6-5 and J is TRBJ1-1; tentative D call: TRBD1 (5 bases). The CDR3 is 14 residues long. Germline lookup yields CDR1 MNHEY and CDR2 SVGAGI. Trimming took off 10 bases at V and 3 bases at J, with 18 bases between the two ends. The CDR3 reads CATNTGGTYTEAFF. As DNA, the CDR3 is TGTGCCACAAATACGGGAGGGACGTACACTGAAGCTTTCTTT.

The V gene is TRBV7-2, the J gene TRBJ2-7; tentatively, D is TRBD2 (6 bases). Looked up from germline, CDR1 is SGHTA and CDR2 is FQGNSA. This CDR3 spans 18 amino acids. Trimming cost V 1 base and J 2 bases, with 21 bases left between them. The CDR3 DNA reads TGTGCCAGCAGCTTAGAGAGACGGGGACTCTCCCTTACCTACGAGCAGTACTTC. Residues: CASSLERRGLSLTYEQYF.

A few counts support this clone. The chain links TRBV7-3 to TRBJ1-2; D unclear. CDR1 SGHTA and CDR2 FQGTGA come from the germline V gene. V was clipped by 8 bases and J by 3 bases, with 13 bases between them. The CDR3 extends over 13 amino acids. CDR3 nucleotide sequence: TGTGCCAGCGGAGACGGCTGGGACTATGGCTACACCTTC. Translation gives CASGDGWDYGYTF.

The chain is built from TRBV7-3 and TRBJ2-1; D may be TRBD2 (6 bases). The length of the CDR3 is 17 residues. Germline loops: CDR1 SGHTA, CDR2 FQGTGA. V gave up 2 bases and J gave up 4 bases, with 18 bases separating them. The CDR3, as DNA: TGTGCCAGCAGCTTAGGTATCGGTACTAGCCAATACAATGAGCAGTTCTTC. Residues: CASSLGIGTSQYNEQFF.

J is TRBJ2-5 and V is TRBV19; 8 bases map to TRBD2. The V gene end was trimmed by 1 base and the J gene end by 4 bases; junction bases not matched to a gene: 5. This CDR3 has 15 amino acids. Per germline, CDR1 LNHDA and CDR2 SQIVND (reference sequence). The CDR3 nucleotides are TGTGCCAGTAGTATAGTCCAAACTAGCGGAGAGACCCAGTACTTC. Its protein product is CASSIVQTSGETQYF.

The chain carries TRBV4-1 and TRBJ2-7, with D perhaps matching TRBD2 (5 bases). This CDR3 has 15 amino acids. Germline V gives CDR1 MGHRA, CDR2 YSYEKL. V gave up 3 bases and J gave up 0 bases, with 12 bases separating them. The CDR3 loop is CASSQVPGSSYEQYF. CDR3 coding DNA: TGCGCCAGCAGCCAGGTACCGGGAAGCTCCTACGAGCAGTACTTC.

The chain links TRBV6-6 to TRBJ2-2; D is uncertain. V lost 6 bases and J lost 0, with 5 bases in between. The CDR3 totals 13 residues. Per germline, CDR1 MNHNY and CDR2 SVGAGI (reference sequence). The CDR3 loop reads CASRDTNTGELFF. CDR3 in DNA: TGTGCCAGCAGAGACACGAACACCGGGGAGCTGTTTTTT.

CDR3 nucleotides: TGTGCCAGCACCCGGACAGGGGAAACCCAGTACTTC. Amino acids: CASTRTGETQYF. This chain links TRBV12-3 or TRBV12-4 with TRBJ2-5; 9 nucleotides match TRBD1. V shed 7 bases and J 8 bases; nucleotides not matched to a gene: 5. The CDR3 has 12 amino acids.

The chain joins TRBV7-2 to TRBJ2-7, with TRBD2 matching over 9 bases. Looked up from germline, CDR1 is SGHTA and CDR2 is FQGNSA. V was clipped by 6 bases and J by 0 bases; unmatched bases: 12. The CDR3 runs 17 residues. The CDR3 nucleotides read TGTGCCAGCAGTAAAGCGGCCATAGCGGGAGCCTCCTACGAGCAGTACTTC. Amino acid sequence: CASSKAAIAGASYEQYF.

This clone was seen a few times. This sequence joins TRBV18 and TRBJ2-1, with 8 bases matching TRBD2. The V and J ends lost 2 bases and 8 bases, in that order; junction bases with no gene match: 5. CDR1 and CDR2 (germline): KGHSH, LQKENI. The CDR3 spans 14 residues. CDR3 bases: TGTGCCAGCTCACCAACAGGGACTAGGGATGAGCAGTTCTTC. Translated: CASSPTGTRDEQFF.

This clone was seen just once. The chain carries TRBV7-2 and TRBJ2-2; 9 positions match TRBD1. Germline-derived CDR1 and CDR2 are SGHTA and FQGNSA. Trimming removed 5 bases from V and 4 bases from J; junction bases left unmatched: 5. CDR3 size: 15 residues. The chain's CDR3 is CASSPGQGLTGELFF. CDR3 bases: TGTGCCAGCAGCCCGGGACAGGGCCTCACCGGGGAGCTGTTTTTT.

The CDR3 DNA follows: TGTGCCAGCAGCCAGACCGGGACTTTAGAGTTCTTC. Protein product: CASSQTGTLEFF. The gene calls are TRBV6-5 and TRBJ2-1; D possibly corresponds to TRBD2 (6 bases). Germline lookup yields CDR1 MNHEY and CDR2 SVGAGI. This CDR3 comprises 12 residues. V gave up 6 bases and J gave up 14 bases, with 17 bases separating them.

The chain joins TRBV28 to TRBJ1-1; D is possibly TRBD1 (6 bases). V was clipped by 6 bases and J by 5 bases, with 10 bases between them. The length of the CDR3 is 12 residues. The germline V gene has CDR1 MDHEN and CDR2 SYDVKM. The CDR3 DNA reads TGTGCCAGCAGGTCCAGGGGAACTGAAGCTTTCTTT. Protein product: CASRSRGTEAFF. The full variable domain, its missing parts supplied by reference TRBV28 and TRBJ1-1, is DVKVTQSSRYLVKRTGEKVFLECVQDMDHENMFWYRQDPGLGLRLIYFSYDVKMKEKGDIPEGYSVSREKKERFSLILESASTNQTSMYLCASRSRGTEAFFGQGTRLTVV.

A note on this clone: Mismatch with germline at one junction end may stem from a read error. The CDR3 protein is CANSPLRTGYGYTF. CDR3 nucleotides: TGTGCCAACAGCCCCCTTCGGACAGGCTATGGCTACACCTTC. The chain carries TRBV11-2 and TRBJ1-2; 7 bases match TRBD1. The CDR3 covers 14 residues. Per germline, CDR1 SGHAT and CDR2 FQNNGV.

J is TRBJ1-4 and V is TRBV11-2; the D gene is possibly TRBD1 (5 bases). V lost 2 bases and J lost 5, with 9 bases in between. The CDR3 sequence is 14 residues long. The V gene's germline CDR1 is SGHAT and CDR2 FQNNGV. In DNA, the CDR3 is TGTGCCAGCAGCTTATTAGGGGCAAATGAAAAACTGTTTTTT. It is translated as CASSLLGANEKLFF. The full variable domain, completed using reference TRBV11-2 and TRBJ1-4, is EAGVAQSPRYKIIEKRQSVAFWCNPISGHATLYWYQQILGQGPKLLIQFQNNGVVDDSQLPKDRFSAERLKGVDSTLKIQPAKLEDSAVYLCASSLLGANEKLFFGSGTQLSVL.

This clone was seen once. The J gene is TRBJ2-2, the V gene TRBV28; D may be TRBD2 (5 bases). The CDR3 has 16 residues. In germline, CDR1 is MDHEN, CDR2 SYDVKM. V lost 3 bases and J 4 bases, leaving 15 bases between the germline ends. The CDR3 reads CASSFGWVRGTGELFF. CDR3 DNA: TGTGCCAGCAGTTTTGGTTGGGTTCGGGGCACCGGGGAGCTGTTTTTT.

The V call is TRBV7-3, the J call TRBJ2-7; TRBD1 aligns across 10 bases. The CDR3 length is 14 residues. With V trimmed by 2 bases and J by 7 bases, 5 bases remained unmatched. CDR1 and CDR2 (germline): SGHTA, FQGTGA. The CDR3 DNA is TGTGCCAGCAGCTTACACGGACAGGGGGAAGAGCAGTACTTC. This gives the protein CASSLHGQGEEQYF.

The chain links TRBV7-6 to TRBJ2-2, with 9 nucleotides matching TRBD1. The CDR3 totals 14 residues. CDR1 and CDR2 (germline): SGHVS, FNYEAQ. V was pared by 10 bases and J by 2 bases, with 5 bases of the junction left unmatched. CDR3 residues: CATPTGGNTGELFF. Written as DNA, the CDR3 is TGTGCCACCCCGACAGGGGGAAACACCGGGGAGCTGTTTTTT.

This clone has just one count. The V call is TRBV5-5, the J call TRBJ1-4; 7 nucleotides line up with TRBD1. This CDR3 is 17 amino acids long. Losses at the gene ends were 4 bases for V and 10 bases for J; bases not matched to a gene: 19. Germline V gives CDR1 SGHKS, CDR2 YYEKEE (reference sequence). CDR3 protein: CASSVQTTGAIVGKLFF. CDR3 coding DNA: TGTGCCAGCAGCGTACAGACCACAGGGGCTATAGTAGGAAAACTGTTTTTT.

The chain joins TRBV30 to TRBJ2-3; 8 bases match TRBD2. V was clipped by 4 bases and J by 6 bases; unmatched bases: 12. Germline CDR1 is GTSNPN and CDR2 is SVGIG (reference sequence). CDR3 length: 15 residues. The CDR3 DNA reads TGTGCCTGGACTCTCCGGTATAGCGGGATTGATACGCAGTATTTT. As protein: CAWTLRYSGIDTQYF.

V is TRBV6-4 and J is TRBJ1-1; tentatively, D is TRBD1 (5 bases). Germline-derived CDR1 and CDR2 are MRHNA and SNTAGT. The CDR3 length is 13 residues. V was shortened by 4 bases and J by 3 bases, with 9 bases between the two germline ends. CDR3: CASSVDSYTEAFF. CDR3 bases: TGTGCCAGCAGTGTCGACAGCTACACTGAAGCTTTCTTT.

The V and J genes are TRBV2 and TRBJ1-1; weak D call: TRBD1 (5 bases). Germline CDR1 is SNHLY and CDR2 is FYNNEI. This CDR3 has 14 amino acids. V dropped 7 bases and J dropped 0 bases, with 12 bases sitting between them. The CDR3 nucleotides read TGTGCCAGCACTCTGGAGGGGATGAACACTGAAGCTTTCTTT. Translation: CASTLEGMNTEAFF. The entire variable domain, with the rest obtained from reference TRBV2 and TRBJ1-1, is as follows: EPEVTQTPSHQVTQMGQEVILRCVPISNHLYFYWYRQILGQKVEFLVSFYNNEISEKSEIFDDQFSVERPDGSNFTLKIRSTKLEDSAMYFCASTLEGMNTEAFFGQGTRLTVV.

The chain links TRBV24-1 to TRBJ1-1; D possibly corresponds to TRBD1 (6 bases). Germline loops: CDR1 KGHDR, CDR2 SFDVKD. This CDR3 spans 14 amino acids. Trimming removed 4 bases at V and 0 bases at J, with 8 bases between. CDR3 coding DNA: TGTGCCACCAGTGAAGGACAGTTGAACACTGAAGCTTTCTTT. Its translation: CATSEGQLNTEAFF.

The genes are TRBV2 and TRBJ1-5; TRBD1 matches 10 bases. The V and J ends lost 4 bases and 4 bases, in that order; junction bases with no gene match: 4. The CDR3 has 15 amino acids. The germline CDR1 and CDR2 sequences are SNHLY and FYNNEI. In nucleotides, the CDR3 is TGTGCCAGCAGTGCGACAGGGGGCTTGAATCAGCCCCAGCATTTT. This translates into CASSATGGLNQPQHF.

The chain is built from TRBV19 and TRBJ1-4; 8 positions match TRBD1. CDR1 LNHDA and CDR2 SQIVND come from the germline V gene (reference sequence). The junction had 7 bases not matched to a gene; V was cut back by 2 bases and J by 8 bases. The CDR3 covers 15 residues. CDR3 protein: CASSIKQGVGEKLFF. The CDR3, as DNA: TGTGCCAGTAGTATAAAACAGGGGGTTGGCGAAAAACTGTTTTTT.

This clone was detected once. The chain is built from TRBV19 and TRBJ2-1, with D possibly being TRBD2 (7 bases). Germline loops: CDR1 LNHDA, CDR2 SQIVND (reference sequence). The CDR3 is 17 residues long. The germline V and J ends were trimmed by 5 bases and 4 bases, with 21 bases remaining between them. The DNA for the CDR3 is TGTGCCAGTAGTGTCCCAGTTGCGGGGGCCACTTACAATGAGCAGTTCTTC. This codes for CASSVPVAGATYNEQFF.

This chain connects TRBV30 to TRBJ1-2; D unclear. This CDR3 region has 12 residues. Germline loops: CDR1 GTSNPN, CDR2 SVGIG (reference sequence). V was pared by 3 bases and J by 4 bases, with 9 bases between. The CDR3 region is CAWRGGIYGYTF. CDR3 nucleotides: TGTGCCTGGAGGGGAGGAATCTATGGCTACACCTTC.

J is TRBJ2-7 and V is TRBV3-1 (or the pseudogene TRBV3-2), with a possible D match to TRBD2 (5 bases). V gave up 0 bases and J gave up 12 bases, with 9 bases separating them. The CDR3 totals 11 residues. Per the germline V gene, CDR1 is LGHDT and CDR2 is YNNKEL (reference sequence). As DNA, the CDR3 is TGTGCCAGCAGCCAAGAGCGGGTTCGGTACTTC. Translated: CASSQERVRYF.

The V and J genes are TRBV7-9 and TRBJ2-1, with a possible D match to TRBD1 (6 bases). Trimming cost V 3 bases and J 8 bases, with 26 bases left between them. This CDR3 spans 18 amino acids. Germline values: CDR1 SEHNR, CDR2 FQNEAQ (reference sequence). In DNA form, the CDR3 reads TGTGCCAGCAGCTTTGGATCCCGCGGAAGGGCATACAGGGATGAGCAGTTCTTC. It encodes CASSFGSRGRAYRDEQFF.

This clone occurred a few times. CDR3: CASSPRQAEAFF. The CDR3 DNA follows: TGTGCCAGCAGCCCTCGACAGGCTGAAGCTTTCTTT. The rearrangement links TRBV3-1 (or the pseudogene TRBV3-2) to TRBJ1-1; possibly TRBD1 for D (6 bases). This CDR3 spans 12 amino acids. The V gene's germline CDR1 is LGHDT and CDR2 YNNKEL (reference sequence). V was pared by 4 bases and J by 6 bases, with 9 bases between.